One and the same sample provided the 21 T cell receptor beta chains below, sequenced in a study of prognosis after radiotherapy for stage I lung cancer. Genomic DNA was the source, and TCR beta CDR3 was amplified from it by two-round multiplex PCR. Specific primers for each TRBV and TRBJ gene were what first-round PCR used. TCRdb passed the multiplex PCR reads through MiXCR, listing each CDR3 protein once. The data contain fewer than 25,000 distinct CDR3 sequences, around half of them singletons. The sequencing used PBMCs, collected before or after stereotactic body radiation therapy (not recorded which). The receptors here all came from a donor aged 50 or older with non-small cell lung cancer.

This clonotype was detected ten times or more. The V and J genes are TRBV7-4 and TRBJ2-3, with 9 positions matching TRBD2. Germline CDR1 reads SGHVT; CDR2 reads SQSDAQ. CDR3 length: 15 residues. Losses at the gene ends were 1 base for V and 5 bases for J; bases not matched to a gene: 4. The DNA of the CDR3 is TGTGCCAGCAGCTTAGAAATAGCGGGAGTAGATACGCAGTATTTT. Residues: CASSLEIAGVDTQYF.

This clonotype showed up many times. The CDR3 region has the DNA TGTGCCACCAGCAGAGATGGGACAGGGTCTAACTATGGCTACACCTTC. Protein: CATSRDGTGSNYGYTF. The chain combines TRBV15 with TRBJ1-2; 9 positions agree with TRBD1. J was trimmed by 0 bases and V by 0 bases; bases with no gene match: 2. Germline lookup yields CDR1 LNHNV and CDR2 YYDKDF (reference sequence). CDR3 size: 16 residues.

A remark on this clonotype: Compared with germline, one end of the junction differs, possibly owing to a read error. The chain carries TRBV28 and TRBJ2-7; either TRBD1 or TRBD2 may supply D (5 bases each). This CDR3 is 15 amino acids long. CDR1 is MDHEN and CDR2 is SYDVKM in the germline V gene. The CDR3 coding sequence is TGCGCCAGCAGAAAAGTACAGGCCCGGGACTACGAGCAGTACTTC. Translation gives CASRKVQARDYEQYF.

There are many counts of this clonotype. The rearrangement joins TRBV28 to TRBJ2-7; 9 positions agree with TRBD2. The CDR3 covers 13 residues. Germline V gene lookup returns CDR1 MDHEN and CDR2 SYDVKM. Losses at the gene ends were 6 bases for V and 4 bases for J; bases not matched to a gene: 4. The CDR3, as DNA: TGTGCCAGCAGCTTAAGCGGGAGGTACGAGCAGTACTTC. This encodes CASSLSGRYEQYF. Combining the CDR3 with reference TRBV28 and TRBJ2-7 gives the whole variable domain DVKVTQSSRYLVKRTGEKVFLECVQDMDHENMFWYRQDPGLGLRLIYFSYDVKMKEKGDIPEGYSVSREKKERFSLILESASTNQTSMYLCASSLSGRYEQYFGPGTRLTVT.

This clonotype was recorded many times. The chain uses TRBV2 and TRBJ1-1, with D possibly matching TRBD1 (5 bases). The germline gives CDR1 SNHLY, CDR2 FYNNEI. Trimming stripped 2 bases from V and 1 base from J, with 14 bases between. CDR3 length: 16 amino acids. CDR3 loop: CASSERGLGANTEAFF. The CDR3 DNA is TGTGCCAGCAGTGAAAGGGGATTAGGTGCGAACACTGAAGCTTTCTTT.

The chain joins TRBV5-1 to TRBJ2-1; D possibly matches TRBD1 or TRBD2 (5 bases each). Germline assignment: CDR1 SGHRS and CDR2 YFSETQ. The CDR3 spans 14 residues. Trimming took 3 bases from V and 4 from J, leaving 11 bases between them. The CDR3 region has the DNA TGCGCCAGCAGCTCAGGGACCGAGTACAATGAGCAGTTCTTC. Protein sequence: CASSSGTEYNEQFF. The entire variable domain, with the rest obtained from reference TRBV5-1 and TRBJ2-1, is as follows: KAGVTQTPRYLIKTRGQQVTLSCSPISGHRSVSWYQQTPGQGLQFLFEYFSETQRNKGNFPGRFSGRQFSNSRSEMNVSTLELGDSALYLCASSSGTEYNEQFFGPGTRLTVL.

This clonotype was counted at least ten times. V and J are TRBV28 and TRBJ2-5; the D is unclear. CDR1 and CDR2 (germline): MDHEN, SYDVKM. Trimming stripped 5 bases from V and 1 base from J, with 14 bases between. The CDR3 has 15 residues. The CDR3 loop reads CASSPALFGQETQYF. CDR3 bases: TGTGCCAGCAGTCCCGCCCTGTTCGGCCAAGAGACCCAGTACTTC.

V usage is TRBV11-2 and J usage is TRBJ2-1; 11 nucleotides agree with TRBD2. CDR3 size: 15 residues. The V gene end was trimmed by 4 bases and the J gene end by 4 bases; junction bases not matched to a gene: 3. CDR1 and CDR2 (germline): SGHAT, FQNNGV. The CDR3 reads CASSSGTSGYNEQFF. In DNA, the CDR3 is TGTGCCAGCAGCTCCGGGACTAGCGGATACAATGAGCAGTTCTTC.

The chain uses TRBV6-1 and TRBJ1-2; D unresolved. Germline CDR1 MNHNS, CDR2 SASEGT. Trimming removed 5 bases from V and 1 base from J, with 11 bases in between. The CDR3 covers 14 residues. As DNA, the CDR3 is TGTGCCAGCAGTAGACGGAGCCTTAACTATGGCTACACCTTC. Its translation is CASSRRSLNYGYTF.

This clonotype is medium-sized in the sample. The rearrangement joins TRBV28 to TRBJ2-1; perhaps TRBD2 as D (5 bases). Trimming cost V 5 bases and J 8 bases, with 10 bases left between them. Germline assignment: CDR1 MDHEN and CDR2 SYDVKM. The CDR3 covers 12 residues. Written as DNA, the CDR3 is TGTGCCAGCAGTAGCACTAGGTATGAGCAGTTCTTC. Amino acid sequence: CASSSTRYEQFF.

This chain joins TRBV7-9 and TRBJ2-1, with 9 bases lining up with TRBD1. After removal of 4 bases from V and 7 bases from J, the junction contained 8 bases not matched to a gene. This CDR3 is built from 15 residues. Per germline, CDR1 SEHNR and CDR2 FQNEAQ (reference sequence). As DNA, the CDR3 is TGTGCCAGCAGCTCCCCCGGACAGGGGCGGAATGAGCAGTTCTTC. Translation: CASSSPGQGRNEQFF.

This clonotype was seen many times. The CDR3 reads CASSPWGGMAVQETQYF. The DNA for the CDR3 is TGTGCCAGCAGCCCTTGGGGCGGGATGGCGGTCCAAGAGACCCAGTACTTC. V and J are TRBV7-3 and TRBJ2-5; D possibly corresponds to TRBD2 (6 bases). The V end lost 5 bases, the J end lost 1 base, and 20 bases lay between the germline ends. The CDR3 consists of 17 residues. Per the germline V gene, CDR1 is SGHTA and CDR2 is FQGTGA.

This clonotype showed up many times. This sequence joins TRBV30 and TRBJ2-4; tentative D call: TRBD1 (6 bases). V lost 8 bases and J lost 11, with 13 bases in between. Germline V gene lookup returns CDR1 GTSNPN and CDR2 SVGIG (reference sequence). The CDR3 is 10 residues long. The CDR3 nucleotides read TGTGCCACCGGGGACAATGTTCAGTACTTC. Its protein is CATGDNVQYF.

This clonotype was seen repeatedly, ten times or more. This chain connects TRBV18 to TRBJ1-2; no clear D. This CDR3 comprises 18 residues. V lost 0 bases to trimming and J lost 7 bases, with 24 bases between them. CDR1 and CDR2 (germline): KGHSH, LQKENI. The CDR3 DNA is TGTGCCAGCTCACCACCGATGGTCCAGGTTGAGGGTGCCACTGGCTACACCTTC. This translates into CASSPPMVQVEGATGYTF.

This chain connects TRBV6-2 or TRBV6-3 to TRBJ2-7; a possible D gene is TRBD2 (6 bases). Germline loops: CDR1 MNHEY, CDR2 SVGEGT. V lost 7 bases and J lost 4, with 23 bases in between. The CDR3 extends over 16 amino acids. The CDR3 spells CASKLTGNSGRYEQYF. For the CDR3, the DNA is TGTGCCAGCAAATTAACCGGGAATAGTGGGAGGTACGAGCAGTACTTC.

About this clonotype itself: Given a much more abundant clone one base away, this may be a read error. The J gene is TRBJ1-1, the V gene TRBV28, with D unclear. The CDR3 is 13 amino acids. V was trimmed by 7 bases and J by 3 bases, leaving 12 bases between them. CDR1 and CDR2 from the germline V gene are MDHEN and SYDVKM. The DNA of the CDR3 is TGTGCCAGCATCCGTACAGCGGACACTGAAGCTTTCTTT. Protein: CASIRTADTEAFF.

The V gene is TRBV28, the J gene TRBJ2-3, with 11 bases that match TRBD2. The CDR3 consists of 19 residues. From germline, CDR1 is MDHEN and CDR2 SYDVKM. V was clipped by 1 base and J by 4 bases; unmatched bases: 13. The CDR3 sequence: CASSLFDTSGSAGADTQYF. CDR3 in DNA: TGTGCCAGCAGTTTATTCGATACTAGCGGGAGTGCCGGCGCAGATACGCAGTATTTT. The complete variable domain, with remaining parts taken from reference TRBV28 and TRBJ2-3, reads DVKVTQSSRYLVKRTGEKVFLECVQDMDHENMFWYRQDPGLGLRLIYFSYDVKMKEKGDIPEGYSVSREKKERFSLILESASTNQTSMYLCASSLFDTSGSAGADTQYFGPGTRLTVL.

The CDR3 DNA follows: TGTGCCAGCAGCCAAGTTCAGGGGGCCCGATTTACCGGGGAGCTGTTTTTT. Protein: CASSQVQGARFTGELFF. The V gene is TRBV3-1, the J gene TRBJ2-2; 8 nucleotides line up with TRBD1. CDR3 length: 17 residues. The germline CDR1 and CDR2 sequences are LGHDT and YNNKEL (reference sequence). With 1 base clipped from V and 5 bases from J, the junction kept 9 bases outside the gene matches.

This rearrangement joins TRBV6-1 to TRBJ2-7, with a tentative D call TRBD2 (5 bases). The CDR3 spans 13 residues. Germline loops: CDR1 MNHNS, CDR2 SASEGT. Trimming shortened V by 9 bases and J by 2 bases, and 14 bases separated the two germline ends. The CDR3 nucleotides are TGTGCCAGATACGGGATTCCTCCCTACGAGCAGTACTTC. The encoded protein is CARYGIPPYEQYF.

The chain links TRBV6-2 or TRBV6-3 to TRBJ2-7; D is uncertain. The CDR3 runs 14 residues. Trimming removed 0 bases from V and 2 bases from J, with 8 bases in between. CDR1 MNHEY and CDR2 SVGEGT come from the germline V gene. CDR3 residues: CASSYSRVAYEQYF. The CDR3 region has the DNA TGTGCCAGCAGTTACTCTCGGGTAGCCTACGAGCAGTACTTC.

Many counts were recorded for this clonotype. The rearrangement links TRBV5-4 to TRBJ2-1, with D perhaps matching TRBD1 or TRBD2 (5 bases each). Trimming took 4 bases from V and 5 from J, leaving 19 bases between them. From germline, CDR1 is SGHNT and CDR2 YYREEE (reference sequence). The CDR3 runs to 16 residues. The CDR3 nucleotides are TGTGCCAGCAGCCAGGAAGGGGTTGCGGGCAACAATGAGCAGTTCTTC. Translated, it gives CASSQEGVAGNNEQFF.